This TCR beta chain comes out of a study of regulatory T cells in long-lasting Graves disease. Study observations and caveats: Only peripheral blood was studied, not thyroid tissue. For persistent Graves' patients, TCR diversity was lower than for newly diagnosed ones. Persistent disease preferred TRBV28, TRBJ1-2 and TRBJ2-5; new disease, TRBV20-1 and TRBJ2-1.

Regarding this clonotype: The antigen is not known.

Building of the TCR beta libraries involved iRepertoire HTBI primers and Arm-PCR of CDR3 regions. TCRdb ran MiXCR on the multiplex PCR reads and lists one entry per CDR3 protein. The sample gives some 370,000 distinct CDR3 sequences, 20% to 25% of which show up once; approximately 30% is in the top ten. Time point noted: persistent/refractory GD, antithyroid drugs over 5 years with positive TRAb. PBMC RNA was the source of the TCR library. Xi'an, China, was home to the endocrinology department that provided patients. Trimming stripped 5 bases from V and 2 bases from J, with 9 bases between. CDR1 is WSHSY and CDR2 is SAAADI in the germline V gene. This CDR3 contains 14 residues.

This sequence originates from a woman in her forties with Graves disease. The chain couples TRBV10-2 to TRBJ2-2; weak D call: TRBD2 (6 bases). The specimen comprised peripheral blood mononuclear cells (PBMCs), sampled when the disease was refractory, from a patient treated with antithyroid drugs. The CDR3 DNA sequence: TGCGCCAGCAGTAGTAGCGGAAACACCGGGGAGCTGTTTTTT. It is translated as CASSSSGNTGELFF.